This T cell receptor (beta chain) was identified in a study of metastatic and nonmetastatic thyroid tumors. Looking at the study overall: A comparison of repertoires was made across blood and tumor or nodule tissue from malignant and benign thyroid patients. Study outcomes and limitations: Malignant thyroid tumors reportedly exceeded benign nodules significantly in TCR beta diversity, with the difference appearing in blood and tumor.

This clone has a handful of counts. Its specificity is unknown. Nobody among the patients had been given any treatment before thyroid surgery. In the authors' workflow: Using the CDR3 differences seen across clinicopathological groups, the authors built a distant-metastasis classifier for papillary thyroid cancer, which was meant to discriminate distant-metastatic patients. TCRdb re-called the PCR reads through MiXCR. TCRdb assigned the V and J calls; the authors' analysis was not used. The sample yields about 40,000 clones, 15% to 20% seen once. The CDR3 runs to 15 residues. Germline CDR1 SGHRS, CDR2 YFSETQ. Trimming cost V 1 base and J 2 bases, with 13 bases left between them.

The chain couples TRBV5-1 to TRBJ2-7, with TRBD2 as a possible D gene (6 bases). The source of this sequence is a female donor with papillary thyroid cancer or a benign thyroid nodule (not recorded which). Some clones in this sample may be carry-over from other donors' samples. What was sequenced was blood. The CDR3 DNA sequence: TGCGCCAGCAGCTTGCTGTCGCGGGGCCCCTACGAGCAGTACTTC. Its protein product is CASSLLSRGPYEQYF.